Sequencing of this T cell receptor (beta chain) was carried out in a study of T cell responses to AZD1222 COVID-19 vaccine. The repertoire was sequenced with immunoSEQ multiplex PCR; TCRdb's copy has only in-frame clones and lacks some. This sample has tens of thousands of clones, with roughly 94% found just once. In regard to this clone: No antigen is known for it.

The CDR3 length is 13 residues. CDR1 is LNHNV and CDR2 is YYDKDF in the germline V gene (reference sequence). V lost 2 bases to trimming and J lost 0 bases, with 2 bases between them. Notes on the study in general: Recipients of two AZD1222 doses showed rising Spike-specific TCR breadth and depth. A mostly white British donor set with more females was recruited, and clonal diversity was possibly underestimated. Seropositive at baseline were only a handful of AZD1222 recipients.

This chain joins TRBV15 and TRBJ1-5; D call uncertain. The TCR comes from an adult in good health. Sequencing used peripheral blood, obtained on day 0 of AZD1222 vaccination. The CDR3 loop is CATSRYSNQPQHF. Written as DNA, the CDR3 is TGTGCCACCAGCAGATATAGCAATCAGCCCCAGCATTTT.